This T cell receptor (beta chain) was identified in a study of blood T cell repertoires in COVID-19. Clones were read by immunoSEQ multiplex PCR, and TCRdb kept only the in-frame ones, dropping some. The sample has around 230,000 clones; approximately 88% are singletons. Germline-derived CDR1 and CDR2 are SGHTA and FQGNSA. The V end was cut by 1 base, the J end by 9 bases, with 21 bases between. This CDR3 contains 16 residues. This clone showed up just once. V is TRBV7-2 and J is TRBJ1-2; D is unresolved. Sample: PBMCs or T cells enriched from blood (not recorded which). The clonotype was recovered from a woman aged 40-49 years with acute COVID-19. CDR3 sequence: CASSLDTRPRLVSYTF. As DNA, the CDR3 is TGTGCCAGCAGCTTAGACACGAGACCGAGGCTGGTGAGCTACACCTTC.